Sequencing of this TCR beta chain was carried out in a study of T cells in Graves' hyperthyroidism and ophthalmopathy. The CDR3 has 13 amino acids. Deletions cut 6 bases from V and 5 bases from J, with 10 bases between. Amplification targeted TCR beta CDR3 regions from RNA transcripts. The TCR CDR3 first-round RT-PCR relied on the HTBI primer set. Each CDR3 protein is one row after TCRdb ran MiXCR on the multiplex PCR reads. The data show fewer than 800,000 distinct CDR3 sequences, approximately 16% seen once. The sequence derives from a young man with Graves' hyperthyroidism. Material: blood. The chain employs TRBV12-3 or TRBV12-4 and TRBJ2-2; no firm D call. The CDR3 reads CASSRVRTGELFF. In DNA, the CDR3 is TGTGCCAGCAGCCGCGTCCGGACCGGGGAGCTGTTTTTT.